This T cell receptor beta chain was observed in a study of PD-1 blockade in classical Hodgkin lymphoma. General study points: A reduction in baseline TCR diversity was reportedly seen in newly diagnosed patients relative to healthy donors. Underlying causes for the observed repertoire differences were not defined, possibly disease activity or prior therapy.

CDR3 length: 17 residues. The V and J ends lost 3 bases and 1 base respectively, with 18 bases between them. Germline CDR1 reads LGHNA; CDR2 reads YNFKEQ. The time point denotes: newly diagnosed, previously untreated cHL patient sample. The CD4+ T cells used were purified from thawed PBMCs through magnetic negative selection. Sequencing was performed with immunoSEQ multiplex PCR; in TCRdb, only in-frame clones are kept and a portion is missing. The repertoire has fewer than 20,000 clones, over 80% of them found once; the top ten carry roughly 1.2%. Comment on this clone: Its antigen is unknown.

The chain carries TRBV4-2 and TRBJ1-1; D is undetermined. The TCR was taken from a human donor with classical Hodgkin lymphoma. Source material: CD4+ T cells from blood. CDR3 in amino acids: CASSHPSGWSGNTEAFF. The CDR3 region has the DNA TGTGCCAGCAGCCACCCCAGCGGCTGGAGCGGGAACACTGAAGCTTTCTTT.